A selection of T cell receptor beta chains follows, all from one sample in a study of cytomegalovirus exposure and HLA in healthy donors. The table came from immunoSEQ multiplex PCR; TCRdb's copy has only in-frame clones and leaves some out. The sample has 160,000 or so clones, around 78% seen once. The sample consisted of PBMCs. The origin of the receptors is a middle-aged woman in good health and CMV-seronegative. Each CDR3 is given without its conserved first and last residue. A D gene is named only where the DNA matches it firmly.

ASSLGLAANTGELF	TRBV5-8	TRBD2
ASSQDLSGQGQIGGGYT	TRBV4-1	TRBD1
ASSGGGGYTQY	TRBV6-1	-
ASSRDSDYGYT	TRBV5-1	TRBD1
ASSIVTGTEAF	TRBV19	-
ASDLTDTNYGYT	TRBV7-9	-
ASSEAGTGGLETQY	TRBV7-6	TRBD1
ASSRGSYGYT	TRBV19	-
ASSLGTGGYYEQY	TRBV6-1	TRBD1
ASSRGGEETQY	TRBV7-8	TRBD2
ASSFRTEAF	TRBV7-2	-
ASSLVWRGTQETQY	TRBV7-9	TRBD2
ASRTNTNSGNTIY	TRBV2	-
ASSLGTDYEQY	TRBV5-4	-
ASSPPGQADSPLH	TRBV5-6	TRBD1
ATSRDRGTGNTIY	TRBV15	-
ASSYGSDYNEQF	TRBV6-5	-
ASSLAPSGGQQETQY	TRBV5-1	TRBD2
ASSADPRRGKANTEAF	TRBV10-1	-
ASRGTGLYGYT	TRBV2	TRBD1
ASRWRGSRLGMNTEAF	TRBV28	-
ASTPSGTGVGYT	TRBV28	TRBD1
ASSWTSAAGELF	TRBV7-9	-
ASSLTFTGARGYT	TRBV11-2	TRBD1
ASSPGLAGSSYEQY	TRBV5-1	TRBD2
ASSQDRETYEQY	TRBV5-6	TRBD1
ASSLSWSTSSGNTIY	TRBV28	-
ASSPSPGGNTEAF	TRBV9	TRBD1
ASSFRDRGFGEAF	TRBV6-6	TRBD1
ASSQDWVPGTGVLDTQY	TRBV4-1	TRBD1
ASSFGQGGNTIY	TRBV5-1	-
ASSKDRSNQPQH	TRBV2	TRBD1
AISPRQGSAYEQY	TRBV10-3	TRBD1
ASSRGPYEQY	TRBV6-5	-
ASSGASGGLQETQY	TRBV2	TRBD2
ASSLGQGHTEAF	TRBV7-2	TRBD1
ASSFDIGSANTGELF	TRBV5-1	-
ASSHPGNTGELF	TRBV4-1	-
ASSSQPSGGAFETQY	TRBV18	TRBD2
ASSDSGQPQH	TRBV2	-
ASSFYEVSSYNSPLH	TRBV5-1	-
ASSPSSVYTGELF	TRBV5-1	-
ASTHLDRGYGYT	TRBV19	TRBD1
ASRKTGVDYGYT	TRBV28	TRBD1
ASSPGISQQPQH	TRBV5-5	-
ASSSPFGGMNTEAF	TRBV28	-
ASSNRDSLPKGYT	TRBV18	TRBD1
ASRTPQGAGELF	TRBV19	TRBD1
ASSQIPGGNQPQH	TRBV5-4	-
ASSLDRGDTQY	TRBV11-2	-
ASSFPPTGNTIY	TRBV28	-
ASSFTPRAGNTEAF	TRBV5-4	-
ASSFTGGSGAEAF	TRBV5-5	TRBD1
ASSLQGEYNEKLF	TRBV11-2	TRBD1
ASRRLAGRNGELF	TRBV2	TRBD2
ASQEGAANTEAF	TRBV5-1	TRBD1
ASRRTGETYEQY	TRBV19	TRBD1
ASSSLAGGYNEQF	TRBV7-2	TRBD2
ASMDYRGGTEAF	TRBV6-1	TRBD1